Given below is one TCR beta chain in context. The V and J ends lost 5 bases and 6 bases, in that order; junction bases with no gene match: 10. This CDR3 region has 15 residues. CDR1 is SGHVS, CDR2 FQNEAQ, per germline. This sample is drawn from a study of blood T cell repertoires in COVID-19. Original handling: Estimation of nucleated cell counts was performed using reference gene primer amplification. The repertoire was sequenced with immunoSEQ multiplex PCR; TCRdb's copy has only in-frame clones and lacks some. D and trimming come from the DNA, and the V and J calls and clone size come from that table. The sample holds tens of thousands of clones, roughly 73% seen once.

The sequence came from a man in his sixties with acute or convalescent COVID-19. The V call is TRBV7-8, the J call TRBJ2-1; 7 bases fit TRBD2. Sequencing was done on a sample of peripheral blood. The CDR3 sequence: CASSPRRLAANEQFF. CDR3 nucleotides: TGTGCCAGCAGCCCCCGCCGTCTAGCGGCCAATGAGCAGTTCTTC.